This T cell receptor (beta chain) emerged from a study of blood T cell repertoires in COVID-19. Study-level background: The United States, Italy and Spain were the sources of the acute and convalescent COVID-19 samples. T cells, B-cell-depleted T cells, or PBMCs provided the cDNA or gDNA that served as material.

Clinical history as reported by participants underpinned cohort assignment. As handled by the study authors: By means of reference gene primer amplification, nucleated cell counts were estimated. Clones were sequenced by immunoSEQ multiplex PCR, and TCRdb holds only the in-frame ones, with some missing. The V and J calls and clone size come from that table; D and trimming were worked out from the DNA. The sample yields 220,000 or so clones, about 86% seen once. Germline values: CDR1 LNHDA, CDR2 SQIVND (reference sequence). The CDR3 extends over 15 amino acids. Trimming cost V 8 bases and J 3 bases, with 19 bases left between them.

Material: PBMCs or T cells enriched from blood (not recorded which). The receptor was derived from a woman in her forties or fifties with acute COVID-19. The chain uses TRBV19 and TRBJ1-2; tentatively, D is TRBD1 (6 bases). DNA for the CDR3: TGTGCCAGTCAACCCACAGGGCATGGTTACTATGGCTACACCTTC. Translating it yields CASQPTGHGYYGYTF.